Below, one TCR beta chain is given with its context. The antigen is undetermined. Profiled with immunoSEQ multiplex PCR; TCRdb holds only in-frame clones, not every one. The sample has some 62,000 clones; around three quarters are singletons. This sample stems from a study of radiotherapy plus CTLA-4 blockade in lung cancer. General study findings and limits: TCR clones originating in tumors grew in number in blood after radiotherapy plus ipilimumab.

Germline CDR1 is SGHAT and CDR2 is FQNNGV. The CDR3 totals 13 residues. J lost 7 bases, V lost 6 bases, and 6 bases had no gene match. The clonotype originates from a human donor with non-small cell lung cancer who had a complete response to radiotherapy plus ipilimumab. The sample in question was peripheral blood, obtained from a patient treated with radiotherapy plus ipilimumab. This sequence joins TRBV11-2 and TRBJ2-1, with 7 bases lining up with TRBD1. CDR3 nucleotide sequence: TGTGCCAGCAGGTCGGGCAGGGGGAATGAGCAGTTCTTC. Protein: CASRSGRGNEQFF.